This T cell receptor beta chain is from a study of identical twins. TCRdb reprocessed the 5' RACE reads with MiXCR, giving one entry per CDR3 protein. The sample has hundreds of thousands of distinct CDR3 sequences; around 6.1% are singletons. This clonotype occurred many times. Germline V gives CDR1 SGHRS, CDR2 YFSETQ. This CDR3 is built from 15 residues. V was shortened by 4 bases and J by 0 bases, with 12 bases between the two germline ends. The sequence was collected from a man between 18 and 35 years old in good health. The gene calls are TRBV5-1 and TRBJ2-3; D uncertain. The specimen was naive T cells sorted from blood. The CDR3 reads CASSPDTSSTDTQYF. For the CDR3, the DNA is TGCGCCAGCAGCCCCGACACCTCTAGCACAGATACGCAGTATTTT.